Below, 19 T cell receptor beta chains from the same sample are listed, as sequenced in a study of cytomegalovirus exposure and HLA in healthy donors. Researchers ran the PCR with 60 Vbeta and 13 Jbeta primers. Produced via immunoSEQ multiplex PCR; TCRdb's table is partial and in-frame only. In the table there are some 150,000 clones, about 88% of which are singletons. The sample consisted of PBMCs. The receptors come from a woman aged 18-29 years in good health and CMV-seronegative.

Points on this clone: Different DNA sequences within this sample yield the same CDR3. The chain couples TRBV7-2 to TRBJ2-7; D remains unclear. Deletions cut 1 base from V and 2 bases from J, with 6 bases between. Germline V gene data show CDR1 as SGHTA and CDR2 as FQGNSA. CDR3 length: 13 amino acids. CDR3 DNA: TGTGCCAGCAGCTTAGACAGAGCCTACGAGCAGTACTTC. Translating gives CASSLDRAYEQYF.

The chain uses TRBV7-3 and TRBJ2-1; 10 bases are shared with TRBD2. CDR1 SGHTA and CDR2 FQGTGA come from the germline V gene. V trimming: 1 base; J trimming: 8 bases; junction bases outside the gene matches: 5. The CDR3 sequence is 15 residues long. The CDR3 nucleotides are TGTGCCAGCAGCTTAAGAGCGGGAGGGCCGTATGAGCAGTTCTTC. It translates to CASSLRAGGPYEQFF.

Written as DNA, the CDR3 is TGTGCCAGCAGCTTGGGACTAGCAATTGCCAATGAGCAGTTCTTC. Translation: CASSLGLAIANEQFF. V is TRBV5-4 and J is TRBJ2-1; TRBD2 matches at 7 bases. This CDR3 spans 15 amino acids. Germline V gene lookup returns CDR1 SGHNT and CDR2 YYREEE (reference sequence). V trimming: 0 bases; J trimming: 6 bases; junction bases outside the gene matches: 6.

This clone was recorded only once. The V and J genes are TRBV10-1 and TRBJ2-3; tentatively, D is TRBD2 (6 bases). This CDR3 region has 15 residues. Per the germline V gene, CDR1 is WNHNN and CDR2 is SYGVQD (reference sequence). The V end lost 2 bases, the J end lost 4 bases, and 13 bases lay between the germline ends. The CDR3 coding sequence is TGCGCCAGCAGTGAGCGACTAGAGTGGCCAGATACGCAGTATTTT. It is translated as CASSERLEWPDTQYF.

The rearrangement joins TRBV30 to TRBJ1-2; D perhaps matches TRBD1 (5 bases). The CDR3 covers 13 residues. Trimming left V 1 base short and J 8 bases short, with 14 bases between. CDR1 is GTSNPN, CDR2 SVGIG, per germline (reference sequence). CDR3 protein: CAWSENTGSGYTF. CDR3 bases: TGTGCCTGGAGTGAGAATACAGGATCCGGCTACACCTTC.

J is TRBJ2-2 and V is TRBV19, with D perhaps matching TRBD2 (6 bases). The CDR3 runs 15 residues. V gave up 5 bases and J gave up 0 bases, with 10 bases separating them. Germline CDR1 reads LNHDA; CDR2 reads SQIVND (reference sequence). The CDR3 DNA follows: TGTGCCAGTAGTCTCGGGACTTCGAACACCGGGGAGCTGTTTTTT. Amino acid sequence: CASSLGTSNTGELFF.

The sample holds one count of this clone. The chain carries TRBV28 and TRBJ1-5, with D possibly being TRBD1 (6 bases). This CDR3 has 15 amino acids. In germline, CDR1 is MDHEN, CDR2 SYDVKM. The V and J ends lost 6 bases and 12 bases respectively, with 24 bases between them. The CDR3 nucleotides are TGTGCCAGCAGCCGGGGGGCGGCTCGGGGATTGGGCCAGCATTTT. Residues: CASSRGAARGLGQHF.

The chain couples TRBV19 to TRBJ2-7; 9 positions match TRBD1. The CDR3 has 15 amino acids. V lost 4 bases to trimming and J lost 5 bases; unmatched junction nucleotides: 9. CDR1 and CDR2 (germline): LNHDA, SQIVND (reference sequence). CDR3 DNA: TGTGCCAGTAGTACCCCAGGACAGGGGAACGACGAGCAGTACTTC. It translates to CASSTPGQGNDEQYF.

The V call is TRBV27, the J call TRBJ1-5; 8 nucleotides match TRBD1. Looked up from germline, CDR1 is MNHEY and CDR2 is SMNVEV (reference sequence). The CDR3 contains 15 residues. V dropped 4 bases and J dropped 7; count of bases not matched to a gene: 9. The CDR3, as DNA: TGTGCCAGCAGTTCCCTGGGCAGGGGGCGGCAGCCCCAGCATTTT. This encodes CASSSLGRGRQPQHF.

Of note for this clone: This same CDR3 is encoded by further DNA sequences in the sample. V is TRBV9 and J is TRBJ1-2; D is ambiguous. Germline CDR1 is SGDLS and CDR2 is YYNGEE. The CDR3 runs to 14 residues. Trimming shortened V by 0 bases and J by 4 bases, and 10 bases separated the two germline ends. For the CDR3, the DNA is TGTGCCAGCAGCGTAGATGCAGGATCCTATGGCTACACCTTC. Protein: CASSVDAGSYGYTF.

This chain connects TRBV28 to TRBJ1-2; the D is unclear. V dropped 5 bases and J dropped 4 bases, with 5 bases sitting between them. From germline, CDR1 is MDHEN and CDR2 SYDVKM. The CDR3 spans 11 residues. The DNA for the CDR3 is TGTGCCAGCAGTCACAGCTATGGCTACACCTTC. Protein sequence: CASSHSYGYTF.

V is TRBV5-4 and J is TRBJ2-3, with 7 nucleotides matching TRBD2. After removal of 2 bases from V and 0 bases from J, the junction contained 9 bases not matched to a gene. The CDR3 is 17 residues long. Germline V gives CDR1 SGHNT, CDR2 YYREEE (reference sequence). The chain's CDR3 is CASSFGAGVTSTDTQYF. CDR3 coding DNA: TGTGCCAGCAGCTTCGGTGCGGGAGTCACTAGCACAGATACGCAGTATTTT.

CDR3 in DNA: TGTGCCAGCAGCGTAGGGAGCGAGGGTAACTATGGCTACACCTTC. Translated, it gives CASSVGSEGNYGYTF. The chain employs TRBV9 and TRBJ1-2; D is undetermined. The germline V and J ends were trimmed by 0 bases and 1 base, with 10 bases remaining between them. CDR1 is SGDLS and CDR2 is YYNGEE in the germline V gene. The CDR3 runs to 15 residues.

V and J are TRBV28 and TRBJ1-5, with D uncertain. The CDR3 length is 13 residues. Per the germline V gene, CDR1 is MDHEN and CDR2 is SYDVKM. The ends were cut back, 5 bases at V and 7 bases at J, with 12 bases in the middle. Written as DNA, the CDR3 is TGTGCCAGCAGTCCTACCGCATACCAGCCCCAGCATTTT. This codes for CASSPTAYQPQHF.

The genes are TRBV5-1 and TRBJ1-2, with D unclear. The CDR3 consists of 13 residues. V shed 3 bases and J shed 5 bases, with 11 bases lying between them. CDR1 and CDR2 (germline): SGHRS, YFSETQ. The chain's CDR3 is CASSSDLGYGYTF. CDR3 sequence (DNA): TGCGCCAGCAGCTCGGACTTGGGATATGGCTACACCTTC.

Only one count was recorded for this clone. J is TRBJ2-5 and V is TRBV28; 14 bases are a match to TRBD2. The DNA matches TRBJ2-7 better at its end, which makes the J call doubtful. Per the germline V gene, CDR1 is MDHEN and CDR2 is SYDVKM. There are 18 residues in the CDR3. The CDR3, as DNA: TGTGCCAGCAGTCAGACAGGGGGGACTAGCGGGAGTTTCTACGAGCAGTACTTC. This gives the protein CASSQTGGTSGSFYEQYF.

This chain connects TRBV4-3 to TRBJ1-2; D gene uncertain. The V end lost 1 base, the J end lost 8 bases, and 14 bases lay between the germline ends. Per the germline V gene, CDR1 is LGHNA and CDR2 is YSLEER. The CDR3 contains 14 residues. CDR3 protein: CASSQADTVSGYTF. CDR3 nucleotide sequence: TGCGCCAGCAGCCAAGCTGATACGGTTTCAGGCTACACCTTC.

J is TRBJ1-4 and V is TRBV28; no definite D call. The germline V and J ends were trimmed by 3 bases and 0 bases, with 11 bases remaining between them. Germline CDR1 and CDR2: MDHEN and SYDVKM. The CDR3 runs 16 residues. CDR3 loop: CASSFGGGSTNEKLFF. In DNA form, the CDR3 reads TGTGCCAGCAGTTTCGGAGGCGGATCAACTAATGAAAAACTGTTTTTT.

The chain is built from TRBV11-3 and TRBJ2-6; a possible D gene is TRBD2 (6 bases). Trimming cost V 5 bases and J 9 bases, with 14 bases left between them. Per germline, CDR1 SGHNT and CDR2 YENEEA. The CDR3 covers 14 residues. CDR3 protein: CASSRGAVGNVLTF. DNA of the CDR3: TGTGCCAGCAGCCGCGGGGCCGTAGGCAACGTCCTGACTTTC. The entire variable domain, with the rest obtained from reference TRBV11-3 and TRBJ2-6, is as follows: EAGVVQSPRYKIIEKKQPVAFWCNPISGHNTLYWYLQNLGQGPELLIRYENEEAVDDSQLPKDRFSAERLKGVDSTLKIQPAELGDSAVYLCASSRGAVGNVLTFGAGSRLTVL.